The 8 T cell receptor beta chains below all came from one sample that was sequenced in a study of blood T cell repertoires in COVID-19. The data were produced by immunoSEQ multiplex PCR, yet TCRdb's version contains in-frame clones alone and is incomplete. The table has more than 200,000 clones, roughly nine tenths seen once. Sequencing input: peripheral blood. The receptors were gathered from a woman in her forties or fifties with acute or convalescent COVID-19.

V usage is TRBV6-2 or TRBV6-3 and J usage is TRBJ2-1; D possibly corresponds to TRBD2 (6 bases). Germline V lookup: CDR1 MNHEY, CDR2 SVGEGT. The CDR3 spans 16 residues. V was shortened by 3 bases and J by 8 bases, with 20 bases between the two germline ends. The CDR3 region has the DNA TGTGCCAGCAGTTATGCGGGAATCAAGGGAAGGGATGAGCAGTTCTTC. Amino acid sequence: CASSYAGIKGRDEQFF.

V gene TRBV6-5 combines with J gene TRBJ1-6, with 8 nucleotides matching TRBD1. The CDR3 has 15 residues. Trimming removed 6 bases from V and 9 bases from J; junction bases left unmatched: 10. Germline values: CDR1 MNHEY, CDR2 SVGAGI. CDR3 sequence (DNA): TGTGCCAGCAGATCGGACAGGGCGACCAGTTCACCCCTCCACTTT. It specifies CASRSDRATSSPLHF.

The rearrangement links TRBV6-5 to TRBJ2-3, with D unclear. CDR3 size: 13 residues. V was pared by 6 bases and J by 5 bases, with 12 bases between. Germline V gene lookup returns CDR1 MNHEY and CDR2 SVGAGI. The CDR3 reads CASSPPRGDTQYF. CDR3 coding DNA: TGTGCCAGCAGCCCCCCTCGCGGAGATACGCAGTATTTT.

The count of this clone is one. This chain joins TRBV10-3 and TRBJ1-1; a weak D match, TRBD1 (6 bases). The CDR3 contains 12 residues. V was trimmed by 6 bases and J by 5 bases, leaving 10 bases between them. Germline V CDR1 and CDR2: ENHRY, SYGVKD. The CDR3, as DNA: TGTGCCATCAGAGGGGGTTGGACTGAAGCTTTCTTT. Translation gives CAIRGGWTEAFF.

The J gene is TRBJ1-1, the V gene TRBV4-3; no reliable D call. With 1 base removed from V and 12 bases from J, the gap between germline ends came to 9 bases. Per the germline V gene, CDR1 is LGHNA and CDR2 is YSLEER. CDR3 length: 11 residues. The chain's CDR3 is CASSQGPRSFF. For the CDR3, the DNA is TGCGCCAGCAGCCAAGGCCCGCGGTCTTTCTTT.

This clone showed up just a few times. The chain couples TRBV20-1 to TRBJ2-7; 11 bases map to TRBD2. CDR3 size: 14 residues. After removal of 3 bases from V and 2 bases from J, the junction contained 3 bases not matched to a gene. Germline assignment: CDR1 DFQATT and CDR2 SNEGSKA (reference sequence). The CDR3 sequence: CSASGTSGTYEQYF. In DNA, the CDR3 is TGCAGTGCTAGTGGGACTAGCGGAACCTACGAGCAGTACTTC.

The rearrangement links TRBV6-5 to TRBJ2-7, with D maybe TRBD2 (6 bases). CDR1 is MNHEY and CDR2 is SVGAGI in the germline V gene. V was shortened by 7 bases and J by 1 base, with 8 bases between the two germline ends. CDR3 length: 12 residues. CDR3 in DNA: TGTGCCAGCACCGGGGGATCCTACGAGCAGTACTTC. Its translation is CASTGGSYEQYF.

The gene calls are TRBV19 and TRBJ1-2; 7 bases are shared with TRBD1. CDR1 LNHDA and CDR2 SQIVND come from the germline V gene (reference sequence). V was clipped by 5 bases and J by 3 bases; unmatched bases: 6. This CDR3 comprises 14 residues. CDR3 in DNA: TGTGCCAGTAGTTTACAGGGGCAGTACTATGGCTACACCTTC. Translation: CASSLQGQYYGYTF. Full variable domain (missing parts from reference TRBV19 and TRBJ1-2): DGGITQSPKYLFRKEGQNVTLSCEQNLNHDAMYWYRQDPGQGLRLIYYSQIVNDFQKGDIAEGYSVSREKKESFPLTVTSAQKNPTAFYLCASSLQGQYYGYTFGSGTRLTVV.